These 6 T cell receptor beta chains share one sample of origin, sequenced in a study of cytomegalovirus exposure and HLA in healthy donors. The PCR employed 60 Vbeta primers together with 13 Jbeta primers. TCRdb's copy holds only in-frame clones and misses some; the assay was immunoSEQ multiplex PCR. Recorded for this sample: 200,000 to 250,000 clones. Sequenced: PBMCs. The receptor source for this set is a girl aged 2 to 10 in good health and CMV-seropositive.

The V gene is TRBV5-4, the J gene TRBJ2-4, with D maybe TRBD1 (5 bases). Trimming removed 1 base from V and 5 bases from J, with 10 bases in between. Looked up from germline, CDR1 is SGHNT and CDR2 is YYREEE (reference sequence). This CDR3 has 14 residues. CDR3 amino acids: CASSLSVRENIQYF. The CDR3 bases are TGTGCCAGCAGCTTGTCCGTCAGGGAAAACATTCAGTACTTC. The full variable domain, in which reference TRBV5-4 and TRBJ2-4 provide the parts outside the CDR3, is ETGVTQSPTHLIKTRGQQVTLRCSSQSGHNTVSWYQQALGQGPQFIFQYYREEENGRGNFPPRFSGLQFPNYSSELNVNALELDDSALYLCASSLSVRENIQYFGAGTRLSVL.

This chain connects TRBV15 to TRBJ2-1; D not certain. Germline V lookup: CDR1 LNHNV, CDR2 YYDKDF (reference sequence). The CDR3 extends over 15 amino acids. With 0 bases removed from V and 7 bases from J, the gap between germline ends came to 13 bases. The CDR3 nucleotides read TGTGCCACCAGCAGAGATGGAATCTTAGCAAATGAGCAGTTCTTC. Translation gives CATSRDGILANEQFF.

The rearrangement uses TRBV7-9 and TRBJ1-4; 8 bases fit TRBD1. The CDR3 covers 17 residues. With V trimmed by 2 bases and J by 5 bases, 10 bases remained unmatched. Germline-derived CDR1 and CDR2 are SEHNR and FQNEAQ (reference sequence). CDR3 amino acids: CASSLWASSGGNEKLFF. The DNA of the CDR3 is TGTGCCAGCAGCTTATGGGCCTCTTCAGGGGGCAATGAAAAACTGTTTTTT.

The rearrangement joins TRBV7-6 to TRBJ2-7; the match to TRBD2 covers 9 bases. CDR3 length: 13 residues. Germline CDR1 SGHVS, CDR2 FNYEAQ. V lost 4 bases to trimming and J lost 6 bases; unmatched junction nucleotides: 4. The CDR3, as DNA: TGTGCCAGCAGCTACCGTAGCGGGAGCGAGCAGTACTTC. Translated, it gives CASSYRSGSEQYF.

The CDR3, as DNA: TGCGCCAGCAGCTTGAGTACCTCCGGGACAGGGTTCACAGATACGCAGTATTTT. Encoded protein: CASSLSTSGTGFTDTQYF. The gene calls are TRBV5-1 and TRBJ2-3; 9 positions agree with TRBD1. After removal of 1 base from V and 2 bases from J, the junction contained 11 bases not matched to a gene. This CDR3 contains 18 residues. Germline V gene data show CDR1 as SGHRS and CDR2 as YFSETQ.

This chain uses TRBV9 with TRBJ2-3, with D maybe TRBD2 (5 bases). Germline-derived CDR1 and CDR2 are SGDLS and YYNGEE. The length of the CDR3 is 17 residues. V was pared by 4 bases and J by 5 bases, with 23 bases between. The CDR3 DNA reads TGTGCCAGCAGCCACCATCAGAGAGGGCCTAATGTAGATACGCAGTATTTT. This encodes CASSHHQRGPNVDTQYF.